This TCR beta chain was sequenced during a study of cytomegalovirus exposure and HLA in healthy donors. With regard to this clone: Antigen specificity is unknown.

V gave up 3 bases and J gave up 9 bases; unmatched junction bases: 13. The CDR3 is 15 residues long. From germline, CDR1 is MNHEY and CDR2 SMNVEV (reference sequence). Study-wide results and limits: In a later analysis, at a false discovery rate of 0.05, over 15,000 TCR beta sequences matched HLA alleles. The CMV antigen specificity of a few CMV-associated chains was confirmed through in vitro analysis.

The PCR ran on 60 Vbeta and 13 Jbeta primers. Profiling relied on immunoSEQ multiplex PCR, and the TCRdb table lists in-frame clones only, not all of them. Here the sample spans about 140,000 clones, around 73% being singletons. The TCR originated in a human donor in good health. Sequenced sample: PBMCs. The chain combines TRBV27 with TRBJ2-7, with TRBD1 matching 8 bases. CDR3 nucleotide sequence: TGTGCCAGCAGTTTGAATTCCGGGACAGGCCGCTGGCAGTACTTC. Its translation is CASSLNSGTGRWQYF.